This T cell receptor (beta chain) was sequenced for a study of shared clonotypes between healthy human individuals. Deletions cut 8 bases from V and 5 bases from J, with 9 bases between. This CDR3 contains 11 residues. From germline, CDR1 is MDHEN and CDR2 SYDVKM. CD4+ cell separation produced CD45RA+ naive and CD45RA-negative memory subsets. Study-wide points: Richness estimates generally favored naive over memory subsets.

The genomic DNA of each subset was split evenly across several immunoSEQ plates. Roughly 27,000 T cell genomes, or about 190 ng DNA, went into the sorted-subset replicate PCRs. Assay: immunoSEQ multiplex PCR; the TCRdb copy retains only in-frame clones and omits some. The sample includes roughly 2 million clones, 85% to 95% seen only once; the top ten take 0.13%. A word on this clone: The antigen is undetermined.

The chain carries TRBV28 and TRBJ1-1, with D perhaps matching TRBD1 (5 bases). This receptor was obtained from a young man in good health. Sequencing was carried out using naive CD4+ T cells sorted from blood. Described subset: CD45RA+ positively selected. CDR3 sequence reads: CASGGITEAFF. CDR3 in DNA: TGTGCCAGCGGGGGAATTACTGAAGCTTTCTTT.